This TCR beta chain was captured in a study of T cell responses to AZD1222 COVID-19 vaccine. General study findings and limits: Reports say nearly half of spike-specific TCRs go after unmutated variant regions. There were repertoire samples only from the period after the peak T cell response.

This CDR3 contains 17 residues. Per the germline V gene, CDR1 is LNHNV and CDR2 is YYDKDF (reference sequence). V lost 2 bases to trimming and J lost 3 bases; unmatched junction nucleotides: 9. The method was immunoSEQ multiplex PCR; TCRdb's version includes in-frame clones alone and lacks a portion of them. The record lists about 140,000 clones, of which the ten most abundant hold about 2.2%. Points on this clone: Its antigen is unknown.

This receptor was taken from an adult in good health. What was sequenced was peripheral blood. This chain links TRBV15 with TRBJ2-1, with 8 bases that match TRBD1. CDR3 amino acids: CATSRPKDRVVYNEQFF. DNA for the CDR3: TGTGCCACCAGCAGACCAAAGGACAGGGTCGTCTACAATGAGCAGTTCTTC.